The rows below give T cell receptor beta chains drawn from one sample of a study of blood T cell repertoires in COVID-19. The table came from immunoSEQ multiplex PCR; TCRdb's copy has only in-frame clones and leaves some out. In the table there are fewer than 250,000 clones, about four fifths of which are singletons. The sample comprised peripheral blood. Receptors originate from a man aged 50-60 years with active or convalescent COVID-19. The CDR3 runs from the conserved cysteine through the conserved F or W. The order of the fields is V gene, J gene, clone size, D gene, CDR3 protein, CDR3 DNA. The D gene is left open where the match is weak. Clone sizes are given selectively: once, few, many, or a class where the clone is expanded.

TRBV7-2	TRBJ2-1	.	TRBD2	CASSAASGSYNEQFF	TGTGCCAGCAGCGCGGCTAGCGGAAGTTACAATGAGCAGTTCTTC
TRBV9	TRBJ2-2	.	TRBD1	CASSAFGQGAYGELFF	TGTGCCAGCAGCGCCTTTGGACAGGGGGCTTACGGGGAGCTGTTTTTT
TRBV9	TRBJ2-5	.	TRBD2	CASSSRTSGQETQYF	TGTGCCAGCAGCTCCCGGACTAGCGGACAAGAGACCCAGTACTTC
TRBV18	TRBJ2-3	.	.	CASSSRTGRTDTQYF	TGTGCCAGCTCAAGCCGGACTGGTCGCACAGATACGCAGTATTTT
TRBV5-4	TRBJ2-1	.	.	CASSPVQGPYNEQFF	TGTGCCAGCAGCCCGGTACAGGGCCCGTACAATGAGCAGTTCTTC
TRBV5-1	TRBJ1-4	.	.	CASSFSISTEDSNEKLFF	TGCGCCAGCAGCTTTTCGATTTCGACAGAAGACTCAAACGAAAAACTGTTTTTT
TRBV5-1	TRBJ1-2	.	TRBD1	CASSWDRPREGYTF	TGCGCCAGCAGCTGGGACAGGCCCCGGGAGGGCTACACCTTC
TRBV7-6	TRBJ1-6	.	.	CASSRDRQQLGGSPLHF	TGTGCCAGCAGCCGGGACCGACAGCAACTAGGGGGTTCACCCCTCCACTTT
TRBV7-2	TRBJ2-3	.	.	CASSLQQGRSDTQYF	TGTGCCAGCAGCTTACAGCAGGGGCGGTCAGATACGCAGTATTTT
TRBV7-6	TRBJ1-1	.	.	CASSTGRQEAFF	TGTGCCAGCAGCACCGGAAGACAGGAAGCTTTCTTT
TRBV30	TRBJ2-5	once	.	CAWIGGWETQYF	TGTGCCTGGATTGGGGGCTGGGAGACCCAGTACTTC